Presented here are 8 T cell receptor beta chains from one specimen sequenced in a study of T cell responses to AZD1222 COVID-19 vaccine. Libraries were prepared by immunoSEQ multiplex PCR; TCRdb keeps only in-frame clonotypes and omits some of them. The table records about 97,000 clones, 85% to 90% of them present only once. The sequences come from peripheral blood, collected on day 0 of AZD1222 vaccination. Receptors were obtained from an adult in good health.

The gene calls are TRBV19 and TRBJ2-2; 11 nucleotides agree with TRBD2. This CDR3 has 14 residues. The germline V gene has CDR1 LNHDA and CDR2 SQIVND (reference sequence). Losses at the gene ends were 8 bases for V and 4 bases for J; bases not matched to a gene: 3. The CDR3 nucleotides read TGTGCCAGTGGTAGCGGGAGGGGCACCGGGGAGCTGTTTTTT. Translated: CASGSGRGTGELFF. Filled out from reference TRBV19 and TRBJ2-2, the complete variable domain reads DGGITQSPKYLFRKEGQNVTLSCEQNLNHDAMYWYRQDPGQGLRLIYYSQIVNDFQKGDIAEGYSVSREKKESFPLTVTSAQKNPTAFYLCASGSGRGTGELFFGEGSRLTVL.

The CDR3 DNA follows: TGTGCCAGCAGGTATACGACAGATACGCAGTATTTT. Translated: CASRYTTDTQYF. This chain uses TRBV12-3 or TRBV12-4 with TRBJ2-3; D ambiguous. CDR3 length: 12 residues. Deletions cut 6 bases from V and 3 bases from J, with 7 bases between.

V gene TRBV7-2 combines with J gene TRBJ1-5, with D hard to call. Deletions cut 3 bases from V and 0 bases from J, with 9 bases between. The V gene's germline CDR1 is SGHTA and CDR2 FQGNSA. This CDR3 contains 15 residues. CDR3 nucleotide sequence: TGTGCCAGCAGCTTGCGGACCCTTAGCAATCAGCCCCAGCATTTT. Protein: CASSLRTLSNQPQHF.

This rearrangement joins TRBV7-9 to TRBJ1-5, with D possibly being TRBD1 (6 bases). Germline CDR1 reads SEHNR; CDR2 reads FQNEAQ (reference sequence). V lost 6 bases and J lost 3, with 15 bases in between. This CDR3 contains 15 residues. CDR3 amino acids: CASSASGGANQPQHF. The CDR3, as DNA: TGTGCCAGCAGTGCGTCCGGGGGCGCCAATCAGCCCCAGCATTTT.

The chain employs TRBV5-7 and TRBJ1-5, with a possible D match to TRBD1 (6 bases). TRBV5-7 is filed as an ORF, its function uncertain. Trimming shortened V by 5 bases and J by 7 bases, and 25 bases separated the two germline ends. There are 17 residues in the CDR3. The DNA of the CDR3 is TGTGCCAGCAGTGGAAACTCGATGGGACAAAAAAAGCAGCCCCAGCATTTT. It translates to CASSGNSMGQKKQPQHF.

V usage is TRBV5-4 and J usage is TRBJ2-3; TRBD2 might be the D (5 bases). CDR3 length: 15 amino acids. V shed 4 bases and J shed 0 bases, with 12 bases lying between them. CDR1 is SGHNT and CDR2 is YYREEE in the germline V gene (reference sequence). The CDR3 is CASSVDSTSTDTQYF. CDR3 nucleotides: TGTGCCAGCAGCGTGGACTCTACTAGCACAGATACGCAGTATTTT.

The chain carries TRBV27 and TRBJ1-5, with 9 bases aligning to TRBD1. Germline values: CDR1 MNHEY, CDR2 SMNVEV (reference sequence). This CDR3 has 15 amino acids. Trimming removed 4 bases from V and 9 bases from J; junction bases left unmatched: 10. Written as DNA, the CDR3 is TGTGCCAGCAGTTCGATGACAGGGGGAGCTCCGCCCCAGCATTTT. It translates to CASSSMTGGAPPQHF.

The chain carries TRBV19 and TRBJ2-7; D is possibly TRBD1 (7 bases). This CDR3 has 15 amino acids. V was clipped by 4 bases and J by 3 bases, with 16 bases between them. CDR1 is LNHDA, CDR2 SQIVND, per germline (reference sequence). The CDR3 coding sequence is TGTGCCAGTAGTAGGCGTGGGCAGGGGGGCTACGAGCAGTACTTC. Its translation is CASSRRGQGGYEQYF.